The clone carrying this T cell receptor (beta chain) has at least ten counts. The antigen remains unidentified. A second about 7 to 11 cycle PCR used barcoded and J-beta primers. Each of the cDNA molecules was tagged by a template-switch adaptor with 12 random nucleotides. TCRdb reanalysed the 5' RACE reads using MiXCR and keeps one entry per CDR3 protein. The data show 850,000 or so distinct CDR3 sequences, roughly 26% seen once. The sample belongs to a study of blood T cells in healthy people across ages. The CDR3 is 15 residues long. The V gene end was trimmed by 8 bases and the J gene end by 8 bases; junction bases not matched to a gene: 13. General study points: Long-lived donors had more naive CD4+ cells and higher diversity than aged donors. For the donors, CMV status was unknown and possibly confounded expanded clonotype changes.

Peripheral blood from each donor was collected in a volume of 8 to 10 milliliters. Sequencing was carried out using blood. The origin of this receptor is a woman older than 75 in good health. This sequence joins TRBV12-3 or TRBV12-4 and TRBJ2-1, with 9 positions matching TRBD2. The CDR3 DNA is TGTGCCAGCGGAACCGGGACTAGCATATCATATGAGCAGTTCTTC. This translates into CASGTGTSISYEQFF.